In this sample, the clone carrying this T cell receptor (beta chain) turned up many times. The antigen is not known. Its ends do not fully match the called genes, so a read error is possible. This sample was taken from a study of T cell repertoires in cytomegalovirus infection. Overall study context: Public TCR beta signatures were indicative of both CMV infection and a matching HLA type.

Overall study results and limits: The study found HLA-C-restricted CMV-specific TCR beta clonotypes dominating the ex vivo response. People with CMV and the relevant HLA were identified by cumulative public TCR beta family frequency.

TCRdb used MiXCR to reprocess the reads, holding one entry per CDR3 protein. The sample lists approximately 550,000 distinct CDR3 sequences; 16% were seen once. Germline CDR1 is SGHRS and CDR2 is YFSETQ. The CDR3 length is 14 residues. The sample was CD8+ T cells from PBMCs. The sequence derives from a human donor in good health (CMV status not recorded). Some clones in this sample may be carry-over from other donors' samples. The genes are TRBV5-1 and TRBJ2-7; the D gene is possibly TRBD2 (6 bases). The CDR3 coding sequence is TGTGCCAGCAGCTTGCGGGACGGCTCCTACGAGCAGTACTTC. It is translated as CASSLRDGSYEQYF.